This T cell receptor beta chain was found in a study of blood T cell repertoires in COVID-19. Profiled with immunoSEQ multiplex PCR; TCRdb holds only in-frame clones, not every one. The top ten clones hold approximately 15% of a sample with around 250,000 clones, roughly 79% of them seen once. V lost 0 bases to trimming and J lost 6 bases; unmatched junction nucleotides: 5. The germline gives CDR1 MNHEY, CDR2 SVGAGI. The CDR3 consists of 15 residues. The sequence came from a middle-aged man who had recovered from COVID-19. The chain recombines TRBV6-5 with TRBJ2-7; 10 nucleotides agree with TRBD2. The specimen sequenced was PBMCs or T cells enriched from blood (not recorded which). The CDR3 sequence: CASSYSASGGSEQYF. The CDR3 DNA sequence: TGTGCCAGCAGTTACTCGGCTAGCGGGGGCTCCGAGCAGTACTTC.